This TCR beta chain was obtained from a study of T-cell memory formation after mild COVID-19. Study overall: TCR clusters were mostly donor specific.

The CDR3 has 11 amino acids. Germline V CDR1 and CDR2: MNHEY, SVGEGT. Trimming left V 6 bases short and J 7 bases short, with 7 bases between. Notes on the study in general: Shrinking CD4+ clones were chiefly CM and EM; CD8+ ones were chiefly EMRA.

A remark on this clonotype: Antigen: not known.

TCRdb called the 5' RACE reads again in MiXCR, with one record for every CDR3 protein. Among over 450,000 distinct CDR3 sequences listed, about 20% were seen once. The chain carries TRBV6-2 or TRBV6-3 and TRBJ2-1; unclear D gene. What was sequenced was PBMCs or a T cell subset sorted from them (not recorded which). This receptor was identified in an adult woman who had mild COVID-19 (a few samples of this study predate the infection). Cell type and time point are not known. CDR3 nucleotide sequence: TGTGCCAGCAGCCACGGGAATGAGCAGTTCTTC. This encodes CASSHGNEQFF.